The clone carrying this T cell receptor (beta chain) has only one observation. The data belong to a study of blood T cell repertoires in COVID-19. The CDR3 is made up of 20 amino acids. J lost 0 bases, V lost 6 bases, and 15 bases had no gene match. Germline CDR1 KGHSH, CDR2 LQKENI. TCRdb's table, derived via immunoSEQ multiplex PCR, lists solely in-frame clones and lacks some. The table shows 170,000 or so clones, with 85% to 90% occurring only once. The sequence came from a man aged 45-60 years with active or convalescent COVID-19. The sequencing input was peripheral blood. This chain connects TRBV18 to TRBJ2-6, with 9 bases that match TRBD2. DNA for the CDR3: TGTGCCAGCTCCCTCAGGGTAGCGGGGGTTCCCTACTCTGGGGCCAACGTCCTGACTTTC. It specifies CASSLRVAGVPYSGANVLTF.